These T cell receptor beta chains were read from a single sample in a study of blood T cell repertoires in COVID-19. Generated by immunoSEQ multiplex PCR, the TCRdb table keeps only in-frame clones and is missing some. The sample yields approximately 36,000 clones, around four fifths seen once. The specimen sequenced was peripheral blood. The source is a man aged 55 to 70 with COVID-19, enrolled during active disease. CDR3s include the opening cysteine and the closing phenylalanine or tryptophan. The order of the fields is J gene, clone size, V gene, D gene, CDR3 DNA, CDR3 protein. D genes are given only for firm matches. Size values are once, few and many counts, or a class for expanded clones, and some rows have none.

TRBJ1-3,.,TRBV27,TRBD1,TGTGCCAGCAGGGAACAGGGGGCTGGAAACACCATATATTTT,CASREQGAGNTIYF
TRBJ2-2,once,TRBV19,.,TGTGCCAGTAGTCTTTACACCGGGGAGCTGTTTTTT,CASSLYTGELFF
TRBJ2-3,.,TRBV5-4,.,TGTGCCAGCAATTTTGACAGTAGCACAGATACGCAGTATTTT,CASNFDSSTDTQYF
TRBJ1-1,.,TRBV5-1,.,TGCGCCAGCAGCTTAACAGGGTACAGTGGCACTGAAGCTTTCTTT,CASSLTGYSGTEAFF
TRBJ1-2,.,TRBV12-3/TRBV12-4,.,TGTGCCAGCAGTTTGTCGGGAGTAGGCTACACCTTC,CASSLSGVGYTF
TRBJ1-2,.,TRBV5-6,TRBD1,TGTGCCAGCAGCACCAGGGGGCGTGCCTATGGCTACACCTTC,CASSTRGRAYGYTF
TRBJ1-4,.,TRBV4-2,TRBD1,TGTGCCAGCAGCCTCCGGGACAGGGATTGGACTAATGAAAAACTGTTTTTT,CASSLRDRDWTNEKLFF
TRBJ1-2,.,TRBV5-1,TRBD1,TGCGCCAGCTCCGCCGGGACAGTGATTTCTAACTATGGCTACACCTTC,CASSAGTVISNYGYTF
TRBJ1-6,.,TRBV21-1,.,TGTGCCAGCGAGTCGGGACAGGGGGCTAATAATTCACCCCTCCACTTT,CASESGQGANNSPLHF
TRBJ1-4,once,TRBV11-2,.,TGTGCCAGCAGCCGAAGACAGGCCACAACTAATGAAAAACTGTTTTTT,CASSRRQATTNEKLFF
TRBJ1-5,.,TRBV28,.,TGTGCCAGCAGTTTACCAGGGATCGATCAGCCCCAGCATTTT,CASSLPGIDQPQHF
TRBJ2-3,.,TRBV6-5,.,TGTGCCAGCAGGTTTGGGAGCCGCACAGATACGCAGTATTTT,CASRFGSRTDTQYF
TRBJ1-1,few,TRBV6-6,.,TGTGCCAGCAGTTATACAGAGTCCACTGAAGCTTTCTTT,CASSYTESTEAFF
TRBJ2-7,.,TRBV3-1/TRBV3-2,TRBD2,TGTGCCAGCAGCCAAGAGGGTTTGGGCGGGAGCCTTACAAACGAGCAGTACTTC,CASSQEGLGGSLTNEQYF
TRBJ1-2,.,TRBV7-2,TRBD1,TGTGCCAGCAGCTCGGACAGGGTCTATGGCTACACCTTC,CASSSDRVYGYTF
TRBJ1-6,once,TRBV23-1,TRBD1,TGCGCCAGCAGTCAACTTCGACAGGGACATAATTCACCCCTCCACTTT,CASSQLRQGHNSPLHF
TRBJ1-2,.,TRBV7-9,.,TGTGCCAGCACCATGCTTAGCGCAGCAATCAACTATGGCTACACCTTC,CASTMLSAAINYGYTF
TRBJ2-6,once,TRBV6-5,.,TGTGCCAGTCGACAGGAGGCTGGGGCCAACGTCCTGACTTTC,CASRQEAGANVLTF
TRBJ2-3,few,TRBV7-2,TRBD2,TGTGCCAGCAGCCTCACAGCGGGAGTTTTAGATACGCAGTATTTT,CASSLTAGVLDTQYF
TRBJ1-2,.,TRBV14,.,TGTGCCAGCAGCCAAAGAGGGATCGGCTATGGCTACACCTTC,CASSQRGIGYGYTF
TRBJ1-5,few,TRBV5-1,TRBD1,TGCGCCAGCAGCTTGGCCGGACAGGGAAATCAGCCCCAGCATTTT,CASSLAGQGNQPQHF
TRBJ2-6,.,TRBV10-3,.,TGTGCCATCACAGAGACAGGAACTGGGGCCAACGTCCTGACTTTC,CAITETGTGANVLTF
TRBJ1-2,.,TRBV5-6,.,TGTGCCAGCAGCTTGGTGGGGACACCTTTTCGCACCTTC,CASSLVGTPFRTF
TRBJ1-1,.,TRBV4-1,TRBD1,TGCGCCAGCAGCCCTTTCGTTGACAGGGCGAACACTGAAGCTTTCTTT,CASSPFVDRANTEAFF
TRBJ2-7,.,TRBV7-2,.,TGTGCCAGCAAAGGTATGGGAGGAGAATCGCAGTACTTC,CASKGMGGESQYF
TRBJ2-7,.,TRBV10-3,.,TGTGCCATCAGTGGCCCCGGAGCAAGCTACGAGCAGTACTTC,CAISGPGASYEQYF
TRBJ1-6,.,TRBV28,.,TGTGCCAGCAGTTTATCGGGGGGTTCCGTGTCACCCCTCCACTTT,CASSLSGGSVSPLHF
TRBJ2-2,.,TRBV5-1,.,TGCGCCAGCAGCTCCGGTGCGAACACCGGGGAGCTGTTTTTT,CASSSGANTGELFF
TRBJ1-1,.,TRBV28,.,TGTGCCAGCAGTTTAGTTCAGGGACTATACACTGAAGCTTTCTTT,CASSLVQGLYTEAFF
TRBJ2-7,.,TRBV28,TRBD1,TGTGCCAGCAGCTGGGGACAGGGCATGGCCGAGCAGTACTTC,CASSWGQGMAEQYF
TRBJ1-1,.,TRBV6-6,TRBD1,TGTGCCAGCAGTAGAGAGGGACAGGAGAACACTGAAGCTTTCTTT,CASSREGQENTEAFF
TRBJ1-1,once,TRBV10-3,.,TGTGCCATCAGTGATTCGGACGCGGGGGAAGCTTTCTTT,CAISDSDAGEAFF
TRBJ2-5,.,TRBV11-2,TRBD1,TGTGCCAGCAGCCGGACAGGAATCCAAGAGACCCAGTACTTC,CASSRTGIQETQYF
TRBJ1-3,.,TRBV7-9,.,TGTGCCAGCAACTTACCCGGGGAAAACACCATATATTTT,CASNLPGENTIYF
TRBJ2-1,once,TRBV25-1,.,TGTGCCAGCAGCCGAGGAGAGCAGTTCTTC,CASSRGEQFF
TRBJ1-2,.,TRBV4-3,.,TGCGCCAGCAGCCCCTCTGGTACAGTACGTGGCTACACCTTC,CASSPSGTVRGYTF
TRBJ1-4,once,TRBV5-4,TRBD1,TGTGCCAGCAGCTTGGGACAGGGGCCTGCCAGCAATGAAAAACTGTTTTTT,CASSLGQGPASNEKLFF
TRBJ2-7,.,TRBV30,.,TGTGCCTGGAGAATAACAGGGAGCAACGAGCAGTACTTC,CAWRITGSNEQYF